Listed below are T cell receptor beta chains from one sample, sequenced in a study of T cells in Graves' hyperthyroidism and ophthalmopathy. TCRdb recomputed calls from the multiplex PCR reads with MiXCR, one row per CDR3 protein. The table has 530,000 or so distinct CDR3 sequences, roughly 46% seen once; the top ten hold roughly 7.7%. The sample taken for sequencing was peripheral blood or thyroid tissue (not recorded which). The receptors originated from a woman in her late teens or twenties with Graves' hyperthyroidism. The CDR3 runs from the conserved cysteine through the conserved F or W. The order of the fields is J gene, clone size, D gene, V gene, CDR3 protein, CDR3 DNA. D genes are given only for firm matches. Only part of the rows carry a size: once, few, many, or a class if the clone is expanded.

j_call: TRBJ1-5; clone_size: many; d_call: .; v_call: TRBV7-8; cdr3_aa: CASSLAGGWPQHF; cdr3_nt: TGTGCCAGCAGCTTAGCAGGGGGATGGCCCCAGCATTTT
j_call: TRBJ1-2; clone_size: few; d_call: .; v_call: TRBV6-2/TRBV6-3; cdr3_aa: CASRWLDGYTF; cdr3_nt: TGTGCTAGCAGATGGCTCGATGGCTACACCTTC
j_call: TRBJ1-6; clone_size: many; d_call: TRBD1; v_call: TRBV10-3; cdr3_aa: CAISDPRQGADSPLHF; cdr3_nt: TGTGCCATCAGTGACCCACGACAGGGGGCAGATTCACCCCTCCACTTT
j_call: TRBJ2-2; clone_size: few; d_call: .; v_call: TRBV11-3; cdr3_aa: CASSKTVRELFF; cdr3_nt: TGTGCCAGCAGCAAAACCGTGCGGGAGCTGTTTTTT
j_call: TRBJ2-6; clone_size: .; d_call: TRBD1; v_call: TRBV7-6; cdr3_aa: CASSPGGGRAPSGVLTF; cdr3_nt: TGTGCCAGCAGCCCAGGGGGTGGCAGGGCCCCTTCGGGCGTCCTGACTTTC
j_call: TRBJ2-7; clone_size: .; d_call: .; v_call: TRBV6-6; cdr3_aa: CASSYIGPRQYF; cdr3_nt: TGTGCCAGCAGTTATATAGGACCTCGGCAGTACTTC
j_call: TRBJ2-6; clone_size: few; d_call: TRBD1; v_call: TRBV6-4; cdr3_aa: CASSPGTGGPGANVLTF; cdr3_nt: TGTGCCAGCTCACCAGGGACAGGGGGTCCTGGGGCCAACGTCCTGACTTTC
j_call: TRBJ2-2; clone_size: .; d_call: .; v_call: TRBV29-1; cdr3_aa: CSLMTGELFF; cdr3_nt: TGCAGCTTAATGACCGGGGAGCTGTTTTTT
j_call: TRBJ1-5; clone_size: .; d_call: .; v_call: TRBV9; cdr3_aa: CASSPWGGSQPQHF; cdr3_nt: TGTGCCAGCAGCCCCTGGGGTGGGAGTCAGCCCCAGCATTTT
j_call: TRBJ2-2; clone_size: many; d_call: .; v_call: TRBV6-4; cdr3_aa: CASSGGEGADTGELFF; cdr3_nt: TGTGCCAGCAGTGGGGGTGAAGGTGCGGACACCGGGGAGCTGTTTTTT
j_call: TRBJ1-5; clone_size: many; d_call: .; v_call: TRBV19; cdr3_aa: CATQQGFSQPQHF; cdr3_nt: TGTGCCACTCAGCAGGGTTTTAGCCAGCCCCAGCATTTT
j_call: TRBJ2-6; clone_size: many; d_call: .; v_call: TRBV7-8; cdr3_aa: CASSEVSGFTGANVLTF; cdr3_nt: TGTGCCAGCAGCGAAGTATCAGGGTTCACTGGGGCCAACGTCCTGACTTTC
j_call: TRBJ2-7; clone_size: .; d_call: TRBD1; v_call: TRBV10-3; cdr3_aa: CAISRSPDRGGGYEQYF; cdr3_nt: TGTGCCATCAGTCGGTCACCGGACAGGGGAGGAGGCTACGAGCAGTACTTC
j_call: TRBJ2-7; clone_size: once; d_call: TRBD2; v_call: TRBV2; cdr3_aa: CSARGETSGRAYEQYF; cdr3_nt: TGCAGTGCTAGAGGCGAAACTAGCGGGAGGGCCTACGAGCAGTACTTC
j_call: TRBJ2-7; clone_size: many; d_call: .; v_call: TRBV12-5; cdr3_aa: CASGQTGLGGYEQYF; cdr3_nt: TGTGCTAGTGGTCAAACTGGACTAGGGGGCTACGAGCAGTACTTC
j_call: TRBJ2-7; clone_size: .; d_call: .; v_call: TRBV29-1; cdr3_aa: CRPAGTADYEQYF; cdr3_nt: TGCAGACCCGCAGGGACTGCGGACTACGAGCAGTACTTC
j_call: TRBJ2-5; clone_size: many; d_call: .; v_call: TRBV7-9; cdr3_aa: CASSLASQGPQETQYF; cdr3_nt: TGTGCCAGCAGCTTAGCGTCGCAGGGTCCGCAAGAGACCCAGTACTTC
j_call: TRBJ1-1; clone_size: many; d_call: .; v_call: TRBV19; cdr3_aa: CASRENRWNTEAFF; cdr3_nt: TGTGCCAGTAGAGAGAACAGGTGGAACACTGAAGCTTTCTTT
j_call: TRBJ2-7; clone_size: many; d_call: TRBD2; v_call: TRBV5-1; cdr3_aa: CASSLAGLAAYEQYF; cdr3_nt: TGCGCCAGCAGCTTGGCGGGACTAGCGGCCTACGAGCAGTACTTC
j_call: TRBJ2-5; clone_size: .; d_call: TRBD2; v_call: TRBV2; cdr3_aa: CASSYGSGRTQYF; cdr3_nt: TGTGCCAGCAGTTACGGTAGCGGGAGGACCCAGTACTTC
j_call: TRBJ1-1; clone_size: .; d_call: TRBD1; v_call: TRBV2; cdr3_aa: CASVGQAVNTEAFF; cdr3_nt: TGTGCCAGCGTTGGACAGGCCGTCAACACTGAAGCTTTCTTT
j_call: TRBJ1-2; clone_size: many; d_call: .; v_call: TRBV7-2; cdr3_aa: CASSLGYAEDYGYTF; cdr3_nt: TGTGCCAGCAGCTTAGGTTATGCAGAGGACTATGGCTACACCTTC
j_call: TRBJ1-5; clone_size: many; d_call: .; v_call: TRBV6-5; cdr3_aa: CARPLSGRSNQPQHF; cdr3_nt: TGTGCCAGACCTTTAAGTGGTAGGAGCAATCAGCCCCAGCATTTT
j_call: TRBJ2-1; clone_size: .; d_call: TRBD2; v_call: TRBV9; cdr3_aa: CASAPTSGRTGQFF; cdr3_nt: TGTGCCAGCGCCCCGACTAGCGGGAGGACGGGGCAGTTCTTC
j_call: TRBJ1-1; clone_size: many; d_call: .; v_call: TRBV20-1; cdr3_aa: CSAPPSQDMNTEAFF; cdr3_nt: TGCAGTGCTCCTCCCTCCCAGGACATGAACACTGAAGCTTTCTTT
j_call: TRBJ1-3; clone_size: .; d_call: .; v_call: TRBV5-1; cdr3_aa: CASSWGLAGDGNTIYF; cdr3_nt: TGCGCCAGCAGCTGGGGACTAGCGGGAGATGGAAACACCATATATTTT
j_call: TRBJ2-1; clone_size: few; d_call: TRBD2; v_call: TRBV7-2; cdr3_aa: CASSLSLAGEVDEQFF; cdr3_nt: TGTGCCAGCAGCTTAAGCCTAGCGGGAGAGGTCGATGAGCAGTTCTTC
j_call: TRBJ2-6; clone_size: many; d_call: TRBD1; v_call: TRBV11-3; cdr3_aa: CASSLTGVGANVLTF; cdr3_nt: TGTGCCAGCAGCTTAACAGGGGTTGGGGCCAACGTCCTGACTTTC
j_call: TRBJ1-2; clone_size: many; d_call: .; v_call: TRBV10-2; cdr3_aa: CASSPSSGNYGYTF; cdr3_nt: TGCGCCAGCAGTCCCTCTAGTGGTAACTATGGCTACACCTTC
j_call: TRBJ2-5; clone_size: many; d_call: TRBD2; v_call: TRBV20-1; cdr3_aa: CSGKAGGYKETQYF; cdr3_nt: TGCAGTGGAAAAGCGGGAGGCTATAAAGAGACCCAGTACTTC
j_call: TRBJ1-4; clone_size: many; d_call: .; v_call: TRBV19; cdr3_aa: CASSIWDPRDEKLFF; cdr3_nt: TGTGCCAGTAGTATCTGGGACCCCCGGGATGAAAAACTGTTTTTT
j_call: TRBJ2-7; clone_size: many; d_call: .; v_call: TRBV7-6; cdr3_aa: CASSPDGGGEQYF; cdr3_nt: TGTGCCAGCAGCCCTGATGGGGGCGGCGAGCAGTACTTC
j_call: TRBJ1-2; clone_size: many; d_call: TRBD1; v_call: TRBV12-3/TRBV12-4; cdr3_aa: CASSWTGTYGYTF; cdr3_nt: TGTGCCAGCAGTTGGACAGGAACCTATGGCTACACCTTC
j_call: TRBJ1-1; clone_size: many; d_call: .; v_call: TRBV5-8; cdr3_aa: CASSWGGKNTEAFF; cdr3_nt: TGTGCCAGCAGCTGGGGGGGCAAGAACACTGAAGCTTTCTTT
j_call: TRBJ2-7; clone_size: many; d_call: TRBD1; v_call: TRBV4-3; cdr3_aa: CASSQDRENYEQYF; cdr3_nt: TGCGCCAGCAGCCAGGACAGGGAAAACTACGAGCAGTACTTC
j_call: TRBJ1-1; clone_size: many; d_call: TRBD1; v_call: TRBV7-9; cdr3_aa: CASSSDRQGNTEAFF; cdr3_nt: TGTGCCAGCAGCTCCGATCGACAGGGTAACACTGAAGCTTTCTTT
j_call: TRBJ2-1; clone_size: .; d_call: .; v_call: TRBV10-3; cdr3_aa: CAISGYVPETSYNEQFF; cdr3_nt: TGTGCCATCAGTGGTTACGTCCCGGAGACCTCCTACAATGAGCAGTTCTTC
j_call: TRBJ1-2; clone_size: .; d_call: .; v_call: TRBV9; cdr3_aa: CASSVEGSGGYTF; cdr3_nt: TGTGCCAGCAGCGTCGAAGGATCGGGTGGCTACACCTTC
j_call: TRBJ1-2; clone_size: many; d_call: .; v_call: TRBV19; cdr3_aa: CASSRRQGVGGYTF; cdr3_nt: TGTGCCAGTAGTAGGAGGCAGGGAGTAGGAGGCTACACCTTC
j_call: TRBJ2-5; clone_size: .; d_call: .; v_call: TRBV24-1; cdr3_aa: CATSLTGPALGTQYF; cdr3_nt: TGTGCCACCAGTCTAACCGGTCCAGCTCTCGGGACCCAGTACTTC
j_call: TRBJ1-2; clone_size: .; d_call: .; v_call: TRBV20-1; cdr3_aa: CSARANYGYTF; cdr3_nt: TGCAGTGCTAGGGCCAACTATGGCTACACCTTC
j_call: TRBJ2-7; clone_size: once; d_call: .; v_call: TRBV7-8; cdr3_aa: CASSLGFRDASYEQYF; cdr3_nt: TGTGCCAGCAGCTTAGGGTTCCGGGACGCTAGCTACGAGCAGTACTTC
j_call: TRBJ1-2; clone_size: .; d_call: .; v_call: TRBV13; cdr3_aa: CASTYRNYGYTF; cdr3_nt: TGTGCCAGCACCTATCGAAACTATGGCTACACCTTC
j_call: TRBJ2-5; clone_size: once; d_call: TRBD2; v_call: TRBV2; cdr3_aa: CASSEVLAGVQETQYF; cdr3_nt: TGTGCGAGCAGTGAAGTACTAGCGGGAGTACAAGAGACCCAGTACTTC
j_call: TRBJ1-5; clone_size: many; d_call: TRBD1; v_call: TRBV6-6; cdr3_aa: CASRQGQGIDNQPQHF; cdr3_nt: TGTGCCAGCAGACAGGGACAGGGAATAGACAATCAGCCCCAGCATTTT
j_call: TRBJ2-5; clone_size: .; d_call: TRBD2; v_call: TRBV20-1; cdr3_aa: CSAREGPRGGGKETQYF; cdr3_nt: TGCAGTGCTAGGGAGGGACCGCGCGGCGGGGGTAAAGAGACCCAGTACTTC
j_call: TRBJ2-5; clone_size: .; d_call: TRBD1; v_call: TRBV12-3/TRBV12-4; cdr3_aa: CASSQGQIQETQYF; cdr3_nt: TGTGCCAGCAGTCAGGGACAGATCCAAGAGACCCAGTACTTC
j_call: TRBJ1-1; clone_size: .; d_call: .; v_call: TRBV3-2; cdr3_aa: CASSQRESEAFF; cdr3_nt: TGTGCCAGCAGCCAGAGGGAATCTGAAGCTTTCTTT
j_call: TRBJ1-1; clone_size: many; d_call: TRBD1; v_call: TRBV12-3/TRBV12-4; cdr3_aa: CASSTGGQVTEAFF; cdr3_nt: TGTGCCAGCAGTACAGGGGGCCAGGTCACTGAAGCTTTCTTT
j_call: TRBJ1-2; clone_size: .; d_call: .; v_call: TRBV6-6; cdr3_aa: CASSNGAVLGSGYTF; cdr3_nt: TGTGCCAGCAGTAATGGGGCAGTCCTAGGCTCCGGCTACACCTTC
j_call: TRBJ1-3; clone_size: .; d_call: .; v_call: TRBV20-1; cdr3_aa: CVRRGYSGNTIYF; cdr3_nt: TGCGTCCGAAGGGGCTACTCTGGAAACACCATATATTTT
j_call: TRBJ1-4; clone_size: .; d_call: .; v_call: TRBV6-4; cdr3_aa: CASIPGPPELEKLFF; cdr3_nt: TGTGCCAGCATTCCAGGGCCCCCTGAACTTGAAAAACTGTTTTTT
j_call: TRBJ2-7; clone_size: .; d_call: TRBD2; v_call: TRBV20-1; cdr3_aa: CSASSGRWDEQYF; cdr3_nt: TGCAGTGCTTCTAGCGGGAGGTGGGACGAGCAGTACTTC
j_call: TRBJ2-7; clone_size: few; d_call: TRBD2; v_call: TRBV6-5; cdr3_aa: CASSRTLAGASYEQYF; cdr3_nt: TGTGCCAGCTCACGGACCCTAGCGGGAGCGTCCTACGAGCAGTACTTC
j_call: TRBJ1-5; clone_size: .; d_call: TRBD1; v_call: TRBV29-1; cdr3_aa: CSVEVPDRGNYEHF; cdr3_nt: TGCAGCGTTGAGGTCCCGGACAGGGGGAATTACGAGCATTTT
j_call: TRBJ1-1; clone_size: .; d_call: .; v_call: TRBV19; cdr3_aa: CASNPRENTEAFF; cdr3_nt: TGTGCCAGTAATCCCAGGGAGAACACTGAAGCTTTCTTT